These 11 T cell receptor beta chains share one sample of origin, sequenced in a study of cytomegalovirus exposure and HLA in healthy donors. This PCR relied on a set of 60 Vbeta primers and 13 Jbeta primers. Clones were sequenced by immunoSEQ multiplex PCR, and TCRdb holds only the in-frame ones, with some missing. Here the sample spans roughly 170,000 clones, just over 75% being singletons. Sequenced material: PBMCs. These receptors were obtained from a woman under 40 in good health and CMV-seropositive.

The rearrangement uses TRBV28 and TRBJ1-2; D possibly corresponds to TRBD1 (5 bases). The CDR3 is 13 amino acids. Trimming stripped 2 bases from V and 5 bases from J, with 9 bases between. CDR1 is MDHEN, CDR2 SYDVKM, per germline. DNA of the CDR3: TGTGCCAGCAGTTTACGGGCAGGGTATGGCTACACCTTC. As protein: CASSLRAGYGYTF.

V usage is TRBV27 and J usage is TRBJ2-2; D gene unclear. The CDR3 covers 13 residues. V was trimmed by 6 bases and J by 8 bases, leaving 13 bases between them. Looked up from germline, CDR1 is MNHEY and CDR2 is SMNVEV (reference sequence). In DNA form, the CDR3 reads TGTGCCAGCAGCCCCGATTACATAGGGGAGCTGTTTTTT. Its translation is CASSPDYIGELFF.

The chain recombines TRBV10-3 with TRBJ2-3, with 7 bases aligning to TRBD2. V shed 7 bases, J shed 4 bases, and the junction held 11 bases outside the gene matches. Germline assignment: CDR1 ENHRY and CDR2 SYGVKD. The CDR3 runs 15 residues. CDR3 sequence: CAINRYAGEADTQYF. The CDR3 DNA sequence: TGTGCCATCAATCGTTATGCGGGAGAGGCAGATACGCAGTATTTT.

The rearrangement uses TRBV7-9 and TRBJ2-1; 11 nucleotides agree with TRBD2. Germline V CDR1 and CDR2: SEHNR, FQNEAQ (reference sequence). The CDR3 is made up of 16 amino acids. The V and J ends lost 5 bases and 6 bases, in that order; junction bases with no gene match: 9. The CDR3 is CASSVRGLAAINEQFF. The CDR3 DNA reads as TGTGCCAGCAGCGTACGGGGACTAGCGGCAATCAATGAGCAGTTCTTC.

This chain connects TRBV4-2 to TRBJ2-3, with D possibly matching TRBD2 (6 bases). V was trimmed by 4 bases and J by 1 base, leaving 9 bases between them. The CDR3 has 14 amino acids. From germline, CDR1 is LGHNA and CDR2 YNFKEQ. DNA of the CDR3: TGTGCCAGCAGCCCGGGAGCAGGCACAGATACGCAGTATTTT. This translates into CASSPGAGTDTQYF.

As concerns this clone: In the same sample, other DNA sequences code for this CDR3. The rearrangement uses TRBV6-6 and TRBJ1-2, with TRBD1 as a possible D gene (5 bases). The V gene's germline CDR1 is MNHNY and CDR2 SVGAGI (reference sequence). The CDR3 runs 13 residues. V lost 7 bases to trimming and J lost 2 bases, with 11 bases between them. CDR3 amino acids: CASIDSLNYGYTF. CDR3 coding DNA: TGTGCCAGCATCGACAGTCTGAACTATGGCTACACCTTC.

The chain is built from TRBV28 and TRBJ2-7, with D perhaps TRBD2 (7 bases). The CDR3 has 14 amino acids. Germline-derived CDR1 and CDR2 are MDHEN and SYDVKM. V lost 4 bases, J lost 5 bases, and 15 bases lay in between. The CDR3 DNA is TGTGCCAGCAGTTGGGAGGGCAGGGGACACGAGCAGTACTTC. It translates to CASSWEGRGHEQYF.

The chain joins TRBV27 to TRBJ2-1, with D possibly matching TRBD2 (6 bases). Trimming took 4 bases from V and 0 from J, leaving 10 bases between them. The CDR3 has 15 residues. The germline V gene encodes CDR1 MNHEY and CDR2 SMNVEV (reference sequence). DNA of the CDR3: TGTGCCAGCAGTTCCGGGACTCTCTCCTACAATGAGCAGTTCTTC. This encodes CASSSGTLSYNEQFF.

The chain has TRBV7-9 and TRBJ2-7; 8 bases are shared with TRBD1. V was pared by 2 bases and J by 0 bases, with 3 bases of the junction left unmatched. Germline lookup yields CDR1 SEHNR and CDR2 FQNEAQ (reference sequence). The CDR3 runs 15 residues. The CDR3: CASSLWDRSSYEQYF. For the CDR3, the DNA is TGTGCCAGCAGCTTATGGGACAGGAGCTCCTACGAGCAGTACTTC.

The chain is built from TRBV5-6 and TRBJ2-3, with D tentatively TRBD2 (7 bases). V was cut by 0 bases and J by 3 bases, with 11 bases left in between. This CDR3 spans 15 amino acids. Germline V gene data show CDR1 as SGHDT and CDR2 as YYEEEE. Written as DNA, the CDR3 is TGTGCCAGCAGCTTGGTGGGGGGGCGAACAGATACGCAGTATTTT. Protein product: CASSLVGGRTDTQYF.

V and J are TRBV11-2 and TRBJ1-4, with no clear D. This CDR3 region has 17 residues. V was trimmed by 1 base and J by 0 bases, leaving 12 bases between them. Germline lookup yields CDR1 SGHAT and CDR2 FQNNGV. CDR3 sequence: CASSLGFSLSTNEKLFF. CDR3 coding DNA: TGTGCCAGCAGCTTAGGGTTCTCCCTATCAACTAATGAAAAACTGTTTTTT.